Below, one T cell receptor (beta chain) is given with its context. Its antigen is unidentified. V was trimmed by 6 bases and J by 2 bases, leaving 8 bases between them. Per germline, CDR1 MNHEY and CDR2 SVGAGI. The CDR3 is made up of 12 amino acids. The data stem from a study of siplizumab effects on memory and regulatory T cells. Findings and limits, study-wide: The authors mapped only a minor fraction of alloreactive clones to unstimulated subsets. Alloreactive sequences traceable to unstimulated CD4+ memory cells were significantly reduced by siplizumab. Assignment of a naive or memory phenotype failed for roughly 80-96% of the proliferating CD4+ or CD8+ clones. Reactions containing siplizumab showed mappable alloreactive CD4+ clones averaging approximately 75% Treg-derived, versus 25% to 30% in controls.

Sequencing was performed with immunoSEQ multiplex PCR; in TCRdb, only in-frame clones are kept and a portion is missing. This table has approximately 100,000 clones, 90% to 95% appearing once. Sequencing input: Tregs sorted from blood. The sequence was obtained from a human donor in good health. This chain connects TRBV6-5 to TRBJ2-7; TRBD2 is a possible D gene (6 bases). CDR3 nucleotides: TGTGCCAGCAGGCGGGGACCCTACGAGCAGTACTTC. Protein sequence: CASRRGPYEQYF.